This T cell receptor beta chain was found in a study of T cell responses to AZD1222 COVID-19 vaccine. Using immunoSEQ multiplex PCR, the repertoire was profiled, and TCRdb retains in-frame clones only, with some absent. The sample contains over 150,000 clones, 70% to 90% of which appear only once. The CDR3 runs 17 residues. CDR1 and CDR2 from the germline V gene are LGHNA and YSLEER. With V trimmed by 0 bases and J by 6 bases, 12 bases remained unmatched. The source of this sequence is an adult who received the AZD1222 COVID-19 vaccine. Sequencing used peripheral blood, obtained 28 days after the second AZD1222 dose. The rearrangement joins TRBV4-3 to TRBJ2-7; 9 nucleotides line up with TRBD1. As DNA, the CDR3 is TGCGCCAGCAGCCAAGACCCCAGGGGGACAGGGTATCGCGAGCAGTACTTC. Its protein is CASSQDPRGTGYREQYF.